This TCR beta chain was obtained from a study of blood T cell repertoires in COVID-19. On the study more broadly: Samples of COVID-19 (acute and convalescent) were obtained from the United States, Italy and Spain. The analysed material was cDNA or gDNA that came from T cells, B-cell-depleted T cells, or PBMCs.

Study processing details: Reference gene primer amplification gave nucleated cell count estimates. TCRdb's table, derived via immunoSEQ multiplex PCR, lists solely in-frame clones and lacks some. D and trimming come from the DNA, and the V and J calls and clone size come from that table. The table includes 150,000 to 200,000 clones, roughly 78% detected once. The sequenced material came from peripheral blood. This TCR was sampled from a woman of 80 years or more with active or convalescent COVID-19.

CDR3 sequence reads: CASSFTRGQQETQYF. CDR3 coding DNA: TGCGCCAGCAGCTTTACCAGGGGGCAACAAGAGACCCAGTACTTC. The chain has TRBV5-1 and TRBJ2-5; 8 bases match TRBD1. Germline values: CDR1 SGHRS, CDR2 YFSETQ. The CDR3 totals 15 residues. With 2 bases clipped from V and 2 bases from J, the junction kept 5 bases outside the gene matches.